This paragraph reports one T cell receptor beta chain. Its cognate antigen has yet to be identified. Per-nucleotide qualities are absent, and no much larger clonotype sits a single base away. This sample was taken from a study of shared clonotypes between healthy human individuals (dated by TCRdb to 2018 to 2021). Looking at the study overall: A few men and two women, aged 18 to 49 years, made up the cohort. For each donor, CD4 naive and CD4 memory were each given three plates, CD8 naive was given two plates, and CD8 memory was given one plate. To estimate repertoire size and how much clonotypes are shared between individuals, the study performed deep sequencing of blood TCR repertoires from five healthy adults. Different laboratories and diverse techniques were used to prepare libraries and sequence TCR repertoires, to increase sequencing depth and limit assay-specific biases. Between about 0.94 and 8.9 billion PBMCs per donor were obtained by leukapheresis. The study at large found these results: Rarefaction of sorted-subset datasets indicated incomplete sequencing despite the large sequencing depth. Compared with non-shared clonotypes, clonotypes shared by all four sorted-subset donors had higher generation probabilities. Larger estimated clonotype richness was generally found for naive subsets than for memory subsets. Based on pairwise subsampling, the degree of clonotype sharing among donors was expected to be affected by sequencing depth. Because the study included a small number of donors, the genetic and exposure-history diversity represented was limited. Sampling was restricted to blood, and TCR repertoires in tissue are likely to differ from TCR repertoires in blood. When several donors were compared, the shared fraction of clonotypes was roughly 5% for naive CD4, about 4% for naive CD8, more than 2% for memory CD4, and approximately 0.4% for memory CD8.

The germline V gene supplies CDR1 SGDLS and CDR2 YYNGEE. CDR3 length: 16 amino acids, cysteine to phenylalanine. Here the CDR3 DNA is all that survives: 48 bases in frame from base 1. Using the deep immunoSEQ assay, multiplex PCR amplified TCR CDR3 regions from genomic DNA. Genomic DNA extracted from each cell subset was distributed evenly over all wells of several immunoSEQ 96-well plates, and each plate served as one replicate. For sorted subsets, 200 to 250 ng genomic DNA, equal to 30,000 to 35,000 T cell genomes, was loaded into each replicate PCR. The purified libraries were quantified using a Qubit 3.0 fluorometer, sized with a Bioanalyzer 2100, and then quantified again using the KAPA Library Quantification kit. Every immunoSEQ 96-well plate was sequenced on a dedicated single-read 150-cycle Illumina NextSeq 550 flow cell. From the authors' description of their analysis: Because the immunoSEQ output included only junctional sequences and no quality scores, the filtering could not be the same as the filtering used for full-length reads. Sequences were annotated with PyIR, a Python wrapper for IgBLAST v1.9, using IMGT germline references to assign V/J genes and CDR3. Any read was removed if the V/J assignment was weak (E-value above 1e-6), the CDR3 was missing, or the read contained stop codons, out-of-frame junctions, or ambiguous translated residues. A V3J clonotype was defined by an identical inferred V gene, J gene, and CDR3 amino acid sequence. Percentage overlap between repertoires was computed as shared unique clonotypes divided by the size of the smaller repertoire. Three approaches were used to assess repertoire richness: RTK rarefaction, the Chao1 estimator, and Recon v2.1 estimates of unobserved clonotypes. For all TCRbeta clonotypes obtained by the gDNA method from a few donors, generation probabilities were computed with OLGA. TCRdb's version of the immuneACCESS table is confined to in-frame rearrangements and falls short of the full clone set. An unresolved V gene accounts for under half of the shortfall where checked; the remainder is of unknown origin. V and J calls and clone size follow that table, whereas D and trimming were derived from the DNA. The sample data list more than 2,000,000 clones, and 80% to 95% of these were observed just once. The ten largest clones capture 0.39% of the sample.

Donors were healthy HIV-negative adults with no recently reported acute infections or vaccinations. Every donor was a Caucasian adult living in Nashville, Tennessee, USA. CD4+ T cells were enriched by magnetic negative selection; naive cells were then positively selected on CD45RA, and the negative fraction formed the memory subset. Blood was collected by leukapheresis, and PBMCs were isolated by Ficoll-Histopaque density gradient centrifugation and then cryopreserved in liquid nitrogen vapor phase. Purity and quantity of every magnetically sorted T cell population were checked by analytical flow cytometry. Genomic DNA was isolated from every sorted fraction and measured by UV absorbance on a Nanodrop 2000c.

The origin of this receptor is a man younger than 35 in good health. Some clones in this sample may be carry-over from other donors' samples. The rearranged chain carries TRBV9 and TRBJ2-5; TRBD2 lines up with 8 middle nucleotides. The end of the DNA is better explained by TRBJ2-7, so the J call may be wrong. The sequenced material came from naive CD4+ T cells from PBMCs. Read against the paper, the sample's cell subset or site label means: CD45RA+ positively selected. The CDR3 in this case is CASSVAASGLLYEQYF. DNA sequence: TGTGCCAGCAGCGTAGCCGCTAGCGGGCTACTATACGAGCAGTACTTC.